The clone carrying this TCR beta chain was observed once. The data originate from a study of shared clonotypes between healthy human individuals. All participating donors were Caucasian adults from Nashville, Tennessee. CD45RA+ naive and CD45RA-negative memory subsets were separated from CD4+ cells. Several immunoSEQ 96-well plates shared each subset's DNA, each plate a replicate. Some clones are missing from TCRdb's copy, which holds only in-frame ones; the method was immunoSEQ multiplex PCR. The sample holds over a million clones, approximately 80% seen once. Germline V gene lookup returns CDR1 DFQATT and CDR2 SNEGSKA (reference sequence). Trimming stripped 3 bases from V and 16 bases from J, with 16 bases between. CDR3 length: 11 amino acids.

The sequenced material came from memory CD4+ T cells from PBMCs. The subset was: CD45RA-negative fraction. The receptor was isolated from a man younger than 35 in good health. Some clones in this sample may be carry-over from other donors' samples. The chain is built from TRBV20-1 and TRBJ2-1; no clear D. In DNA form, the CDR3 reads TGCAGTGCTAGCGGAGATGCTCAAAAATTCTTC. Its translation is CSASGDAQKFF.